Listed below are T cell receptor beta chains from one sample, sequenced in a study of blood T cell repertoires in COVID-19. Only in-frame clones appear in the TCRdb table, and some are missing; sequencing was by immunoSEQ multiplex PCR. This sample carries about 210,000 clones, more than 85% of them seen once, and the ten largest clones take 0.65% to 0.85%. The sample consisted of peripheral blood. The receptors here all came from a man between 35 and 55 years old with acute or convalescent COVID-19. Both conserved end residues are part of each CDR3. The D gene is left open where the match is weak. Size is stated for part of the rows, as once, few or many counts, or as a class when the clone is expanded.

size: NA
J: TRBJ1-4
V: TRBV9
D: TRBD1
CDR3: CASSAPGTGGNEKLFF
DNA: TGTGCCAGCAGCGCCCCCGGGACAGGGGGTAATGAAAAACTGTTTTTT

size: few
J: TRBJ2-7
V: TRBV21-1
D: NA
CDR3: CASSKILGQGRYEQYF
DNA: TGTGCCAGCAGCAAAATTCTCGGCCAGGGTCGCTACGAGCAGTACTTC

size: NA
J: TRBJ2-2
V: TRBV6-8
D: NA
CDR3: CASSSRLANTGELFF
DNA: TGTGCCAGCAGCTCTAGACTAGCGAACACCGGGGAGCTGTTTTTT

size: NA
J: TRBJ2-7
V: TRBV4-3
D: NA
CDR3: CASSQVQGTYEQYF
DNA: TGCGCCAGCAGCCAAGTGCAGGGGACCTACGAGCAGTACTTC

size: NA
J: TRBJ2-2
V: TRBV7-9
D: TRBD1
CDR3: CASSEGQGWELFF
DNA: TGTGCCAGCAGCGAGGGACAGGGATGGGAGCTGTTTTTT

size: few
J: TRBJ1-4
V: TRBV6-5
D: NA
CDR3: CASSYSSGGKLFF
DNA: TGTGCCAGCAGTTACTCCTCCGGCGGAAAACTGTTTTTT

size: NA
J: TRBJ1-2
V: TRBV27
D: NA
CDR3: CASSPTPGRDANYGYTF
DNA: TGTGCCAGCAGTCCGACTCCGGGAAGGGATGCTAACTATGGCTACACCTTC

size: NA
J: TRBJ1-3
V: TRBV7-9
D: NA
CDR3: CASSLAGQTSGNTIYF
DNA: TGTGCCAGCAGCTTAGCGGGCCAGACCTCTGGAAACACCATATATTTT

size: NA
J: TRBJ1-1
V: TRBV18
D: TRBD1
CDR3: CASSGKGAGTEAFF
DNA: TGTGCCAGCTCCGGCAAGGGGGCTGGCACTGAAGCTTTCTTT

size: NA
J: TRBJ2-7
V: TRBV29-1
D: TRBD1
CDR3: CSVALGQGLDEQYF
DNA: TGCAGCGTTGCCCTTGGACAGGGGCTGGACGAGCAGTACTTC

size: NA
J: TRBJ2-7
V: TRBV7-6
D: NA
CDR3: CASSLQGGSYEQYF
DNA: TGTGCCAGCAGCTTACAGGGGGGTTCCTACGAGCAGTACTTC

size: NA
J: TRBJ1-5
V: TRBV21-1
D: NA
CDR3: CASSKNGRVGYSNQPQHF
DNA: TGTGCCAGCAGCAAGAATGGTCGGGTAGGTTATAGCAATCAGCCCCAGCATTTT

size: NA
J: TRBJ1-3
V: TRBV7-2
D: NA
CDR3: CASRSGSAGNTIYF
DNA: TGTGCCAGCAGATCAGGGTCGGCGGGAAACACCATATATTTT

size: NA
J: TRBJ2-1
V: TRBV24-1
D: TRBD1
CDR3: CATSDSFWDRGYNEQFF
DNA: TGTGCCACCAGTGACTCTTTTTGGGACAGGGGATACAATGAGCAGTTCTTC

size: NA
J: TRBJ2-1
V: TRBV7-9
D: TRBD1
CDR3: CASSLWTGYEQFF
DNA: TGTGCCAGCAGCTTATGGACAGGGTATGAGCAGTTCTTC

size: NA
J: TRBJ2-5
V: TRBV19
D: TRBD1
CDR3: CASTDRGAVEETQYF
DNA: TGTGCCAGTACCGACAGGGGAGCGGTGGAAGAGACCCAGTACTTC

size: NA
J: TRBJ2-5
V: TRBV2
D: TRBD1
CDR3: CASSAQGQIGETQYF
DNA: TGTGCCAGCAGCGCACAGGGGCAGATCGGAGAGACCCAGTACTTC

size: NA
J: TRBJ2-3
V: TRBV5-6
D: TRBD1
CDR3: CASSFTRTGGTDTQYF
DNA: TGTGCCAGCAGCTTTACCCGGACAGGGGGCACAGATACGCAGTATTTT

size: NA
J: TRBJ1-2
V: TRBV19
D: NA
CDR3: CASIRTPGNYGYTF
DNA: TGTGCCAGTATCCGGACACCTGGGAACTATGGCTACACCTTC

size: NA
J: TRBJ2-7
V: TRBV5-1
D: TRBD1
CDR3: CASTEGGVFRSYEQYF
DNA: TGCGCCAGCACTGAAGGGGGCGTTTTCCGGTCCTACGAGCAGTACTTC

size: NA
J: TRBJ2-5
V: TRBV10-3
D: TRBD2
CDR3: CATGPGTSGKETQYF
DNA: TGTGCCACGGGGCCCGGGACTAGCGGTAAAGAGACCCAGTACTTC

size: NA
J: TRBJ2-1
V: TRBV19
D: TRBD2
CDR3: CASSQTSGHSYNEQFF
DNA: TGTGCCAGTAGCCAGACTAGCGGGCACTCCTACAATGAGCAGTTCTTC

size: NA
J: TRBJ1-2
V: TRBV6-5
D: TRBD1
CDR3: CASSQGQGGFGYTF
DNA: TGTGCCAGCAGTCAGGGACAGGGAGGCTTTGGCTACACCTTC

size: NA
J: TRBJ1-6
V: TRBV6-4
D: NA
CDR3: CASSGGTPSSPLHF
DNA: TGTGCCAGCAGCGGGGGGACCCCCTCTTCACCCCTCCACTTT

size: NA
J: TRBJ1-5
V: TRBV7-2
D: TRBD1
CDR3: CASSLEQGQSNQPQHF
DNA: TGTGCCAGCAGCCTCGAACAGGGGCAAAGCAATCAGCCCCAGCATTTT

size: few
J: TRBJ2-5
V: TRBV25-1
D: NA
CDR3: CASSEYSFQETQYF
DNA: TGTGCCAGCAGTGAGTACAGCTTCCAAGAGACCCAGTACTTC

size: NA
J: TRBJ1-2
V: TRBV9
D: TRBD1
CDR3: CASSVGDSFGYTF
DNA: TGTGCCAGCAGCGTAGGGGACAGTTTCGGCTACACCTTC

size: NA
J: TRBJ1-5
V: TRBV7-9
D: NA
CDR3: CASSYWTFGGGNQPQHF
DNA: TGTGCCAGCAGCTATTGGACATTCGGGGGTGGCAATCAGCCCCAGCATTTT

size: NA
J: TRBJ2-3
V: TRBV7-2
D: NA
CDR3: CASSPTRRASTDTQYF
DNA: TGTGCCAGCAGCCCCACCCGGCGGGCTAGCACAGATACGCAGTATTTT

size: NA
J: TRBJ2-3
V: TRBV7-6
D: TRBD2
CDR3: CASSFLAGEVTDTQYF
DNA: TGTGCCAGCAGCTTCTTAGCGGGGGAAGTGACAGATACGCAGTATTTT

size: NA
J: TRBJ1-1
V: TRBV7-9
D: NA
CDR3: CASSLGGMNTEAFF
DNA: TGTGCCAGCAGCTTAGGAGGAATGAACACTGAAGCTTTCTTT

size: NA
J: TRBJ2-5
V: TRBV3-1/TRBV3-2
D: NA
CDR3: CASSQVSVQARETQYF
DNA: TGTGCCAGCAGCCAGGTTAGCGTCCAGGCGCGGGAGACCCAGTACTTC